This entry is about one TCR beta chain. Brentuximab vedotin exposure varied, and every patient relapsed after autologous stem cell transplantation. From thawed PBMCs, CD4+ T cells were purified using magnetic negative selection. This record comes from a study of PD-1 blockade in classical Hodgkin lymphoma. Germline trimming cut 6 bases from V and 10 bases from J; bases unmatched to any gene: 4. Germline V CDR1 and CDR2: SGHTA, FQGNSA. This CDR3 has 13 amino acids. Here immunoSEQ multiplex PCR was the method, and the copy in TCRdb shows in-frame clones only, minus some. The sample includes 10,000 to 15,000 clones, roughly 84% of them seen just once.

Specimen: CD4+ T cells from blood, collected at baseline. The sequence was collected from a human donor with classical Hodgkin lymphoma. The chain employs TRBV7-2 and TRBJ1-4; 11 nucleotides line up with TRBD1. The CDR3 nucleotides read TGTGCCAGCAGACCGGGACAGGGGGTAAAACTGTTTTTT. This encodes CASRPGQGVKLFF.